This TCR beta chain was retrieved from a study of blood T cell repertoires in COVID-19. Study information: Acute and convalescent COVID-19 specimens originated in the United States, Italy and Spain. T cells, B-cell-depleted T cells, or PBMCs supplied cDNA or gDNA.

Authors' processing steps: How many nucleated cells were present was estimated from reference gene primer amplification. The table came from immunoSEQ multiplex PCR; TCRdb's copy has only in-frame clones and leaves some out. For V, J and clone size, that table is used; D and trimming come from the DNA. Here the sample spans 100,000 to 120,000 clones, around 84% being singletons. The germline CDR1 and CDR2 sequences are SGHNT and YYREEE (reference sequence). Trimming left V 5 bases short and J 0 bases short, with 14 bases between. This CDR3 is built from 15 residues. Material: peripheral blood. The chain couples TRBV5-4 to TRBJ1-2; the D is unclear. The sequence derives from a woman aged 80 or over with acute or convalescent COVID-19. The CDR3 loop reads CASRTDTRANYGYTF. The CDR3 DNA reads as TGTGCCAGCAGGACCGACACGCGAGCTAACTATGGCTACACCTTC.